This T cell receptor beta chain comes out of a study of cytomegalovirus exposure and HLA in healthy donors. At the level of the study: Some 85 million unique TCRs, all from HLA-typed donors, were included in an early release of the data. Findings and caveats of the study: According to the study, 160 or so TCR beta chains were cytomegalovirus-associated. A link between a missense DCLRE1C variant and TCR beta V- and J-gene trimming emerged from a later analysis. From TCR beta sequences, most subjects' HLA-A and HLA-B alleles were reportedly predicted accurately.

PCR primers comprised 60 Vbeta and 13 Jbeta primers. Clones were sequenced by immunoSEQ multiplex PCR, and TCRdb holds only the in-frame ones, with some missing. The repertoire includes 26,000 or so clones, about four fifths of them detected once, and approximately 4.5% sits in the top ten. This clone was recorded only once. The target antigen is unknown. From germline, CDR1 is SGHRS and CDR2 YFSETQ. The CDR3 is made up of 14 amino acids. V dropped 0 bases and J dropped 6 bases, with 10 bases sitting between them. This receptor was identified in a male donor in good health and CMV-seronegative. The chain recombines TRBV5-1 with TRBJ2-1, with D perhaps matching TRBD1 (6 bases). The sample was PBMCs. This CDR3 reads CASSLEQTGNEQFF. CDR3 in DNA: TGCGCCAGCAGCTTGGAACAGACAGGCAATGAGCAGTTCTTC.